These T cell receptor beta chains were read from a single sample in a study of T-cell memory formation after mild COVID-19. From the 5' RACE reads, TCRdb called clonotypes with MiXCR, one entry per CDR3 protein. The sample shows some 40,000 distinct CDR3 sequences, 6% to 6.5% of them seen only once. The sequenced sample was PBMCs or a T cell subset sorted from them (not recorded which). These receptors were taken from an adult who had mild COVID-19 (a few samples of this study predate the infection). Cell type and time point are not known. Each CDR3 is given without its conserved first and last residue.

J gene	V gene	CDR3 protein
TRBJ2-5	TRBV5-1	ASSLDRSKETQY
TRBJ2-2	TRBV7-9	ASSLYENTGELL
TRBJ2-1	TRBV27	ASSLSGGGPTSEQF
TRBJ1-1	TRBV27	ASSFIGLNTEAF
TRBJ2-7	TRBV15	ATSRDSLTSYEQY
TRBJ2-1	TRBV12-3/TRBV12-4	ASSLGTSGGYHEQF
TRBJ1-1	TRBV5-1	ASSRTGSDTEAF
TRBJ1-2	TRBV18	ASSPPPGIDGYT
TRBJ2-7	TRBV30	AWSGSRYEQY
TRBJ2-5	TRBV11-3	ASSPGQGWETQY
TRBJ2-1	TRBV24-1	ATSETASGRGNEQF
TRBJ2-1	TRBV7-8	ASSLTSGAAYNEQF
TRBJ2-7	TRBV11-2	ASSSTQVGPYEQY
TRBJ1-1	TRBV5-5	ASSLAGGSAF
TRBJ2-7	TRBV6-6	ASSPSSAVEQY
TRBJ2-1	TRBV10-3	AISESSSGKGNEQF
TRBJ1-1	TRBV29-1	SVPQEVGKGGEAF
TRBJ1-5	TRBV3-1	ASSHSGQGNQPQH
TRBJ1-5	TRBV27	ASSSRSNHPQH
TRBJ1-5	TRBV7-8	ASSSQGGNQPQH
TRBJ2-3	TRBV7-2	ASSLAGTTDTQY
TRBJ1-5	TRBV7-8	ASSLGHRGNQPQN
TRBJ2-1	TRBV11-3	ASSLAGHGLYNEQF
TRBJ1-1	TRBV18	ASSPLTGTGVTEAF
TRBJ1-2	TRBV5-1	ASSRNRDRGYYT
TRBJ1-1	TRBV5-1	ASSLEGRGGTEAF
TRBJ2-1	TRBV18	ASSPLGALEQF
TRBJ1-2	TRBV7-9	ASSAGTGDYGYT
TRBJ1-1	TRBV30	AWSVNTMNTEAF
TRBJ2-7	TRBV4-2	ASSRKGSGEDEQY
TRBJ1-3	TRBV24-1	ATSDDSGNTIY
TRBJ2-7	TRBV19	ASKSASSYEQY
TRBJ1-1	TRBV7-3	ASSMTRLAMNTEAF